The 30 T cell receptor beta chains below come from one sample, sequenced in a study of blood T cell repertoires in COVID-19. The data were produced by immunoSEQ multiplex PCR, yet TCRdb's version contains in-frame clones alone and is incomplete. The sample yields about 140,000 clones, about 84% seen once. The sequenced material came from PBMCs or T cells enriched from blood (not recorded which). The receptor source for this set is a woman aged 18-29 years who had been exposed to COVID-19.

The V and J genes are TRBV28 and TRBJ1-1; no clear D gene. The CDR3 is 14 amino acids. Trimming took off 6 bases at V and 8 bases at J, with 19 bases between the two ends. From germline, CDR1 is MDHEN and CDR2 SYDVKM. CDR3 region: CASRPHGGGSEAFF. For the CDR3, the DNA is TGTGCCAGCAGACCACATGGCGGCGGTTCCGAAGCTTTCTTT.

This chain joins TRBV6-6 and TRBJ1-3, with 7 bases matching TRBD1. The CDR3 spans 17 residues. Germline V CDR1 and CDR2: MNHNY, SVGAGI (reference sequence). Trimming took 5 bases from V and 0 from J; bases not matched to a gene: 10. DNA for the CDR3: TGTGCCAGCAGTCCCGGGACAGCCGGAAGCTCTGGAAACACCATATATTTT. Translated: CASSPGTAGSSGNTIYF.

V gene TRBV6-6 combines with J gene TRBJ2-2; D might be TRBD1 (5 bases). CDR1 MNHNY and CDR2 SVGAGI come from the germline V gene (reference sequence). Trimming pared 1 base from V and 5 bases from J, leaving 14 bases between. The CDR3 length is 16 residues. The CDR3 coding sequence is TGTGCCAGCAGTTACTTTCTGACAGAGGAGACCGGGGAGCTGTTTTTT. This sequence encodes CASSYFLTEETGELFF.

The chain recombines TRBV28 with TRBJ1-5, with 7 bases that match TRBD1. This CDR3 is 14 amino acids long. CDR1 and CDR2 (germline): MDHEN, SYDVKM. The junction had 4 bases not matched to a gene; V was cut back by 6 bases and J by 2 bases. The CDR3 nucleotides read TGTGCCAGCAGGCAAGGGGGCGGCAATCAGCCCCAGCATTTT. It encodes CASRQGGGNQPQHF.

J is TRBJ2-2 and V is TRBV6-5, with TRBD2 as a possible D gene (5 bases). The CDR3 runs to 15 residues. Trimming removed 2 bases from V and 6 bases from J, with 13 bases in between. Germline V gene data show CDR1 as MNHEY and CDR2 as SVGAGI. The CDR3 region is CASSYQLDLAGELFF. The CDR3 DNA follows: TGTGCCAGCAGTTACCAACTAGACTTGGCCGGGGAGCTGTTTTTT.

The rearrangement uses TRBV6-2 or TRBV6-3 and TRBJ2-1; the match to TRBD2 covers 12 bases. The CDR3 spans 23 residues. V trimming: 6 bases; J trimming: 7 bases; junction bases outside the gene matches: 31. Germline V gene lookup returns CDR1 MNHEY and CDR2 SVGEGT. The CDR3: CASRPDRASIPATSGSSTNEQFF. The CDR3 DNA sequence: TGTGCCAGCAGGCCTGACAGAGCAAGTATTCCGGCGACTAGCGGGAGCTCTACGAATGAGCAGTTCTTC.

In its sample, this clone was seen a few times. The chain has TRBV6-6 and TRBJ2-2; D gene ambiguous. CDR1 MNHNY and CDR2 SVGAGI come from the germline V gene (reference sequence). The CDR3 loop spans 14 amino acids. Trimming removed 0 bases from V and 4 bases from J, with 6 bases in between. The CDR3 nucleotides are TGTGCCAGCAGTTACTCGATAGTCACCGGGGAGCTGTTTTTT. It specifies CASSYSIVTGELFF.

This chain links TRBV7-9 with TRBJ1-2; 9 bases align to TRBD1. The CDR3 has 16 amino acids. Germline CDR1 reads SEHNR; CDR2 reads FQNEAQ (reference sequence). Germline trimming cut 1 base from V and 2 bases from J; bases unmatched to any gene: 5. DNA of the CDR3: TGTGCCAGCAGCTTAGGAGCTGGACAGGGGAACTATGGCTACACCTTC. Its translation: CASSLGAGQGNYGYTF.

The chain has TRBV6-5 and TRBJ1-2, with D possibly matching TRBD1 (5 bases). With 7 bases removed from V and 7 bases from J, the gap between germline ends came to 10 bases. Germline V gene lookup returns CDR1 MNHEY and CDR2 SVGAGI. This CDR3 is built from 11 residues. CDR3 nucleotides: TGTGCCAGCACTCAGGGAGGTGGCTACACCTTC. It codes for CASTQGGGYTF.

This sequence joins TRBV7-8 and TRBJ2-7; the match to TRBD2 covers 9 bases. The germline gives CDR1 SGHVS, CDR2 FQNEAQ. The CDR3 sequence is 16 residues long. The V gene end was trimmed by 3 bases and the J gene end by 5 bases; junction bases not matched to a gene: 11. For the CDR3, the DNA is TGTGCCAGCAGCTTTATGGGCGGGAGGGCCTCGAACGAGCAGTACTTC. Protein sequence: CASSFMGGRASNEQYF.

The chain recombines TRBV11-2 with TRBJ2-7; a possible D gene is TRBD1 (5 bases). The germline V gene encodes CDR1 SGHAT and CDR2 FQNNGV. V was pared by 7 bases and J by 4 bases, with 17 bases between. The CDR3 has 14 residues. The CDR3 sequence: CASTRGANPYEQYF. The CDR3 DNA reads as TGTGCCAGCACCCGTGGGGCGAACCCTTACGAGCAGTACTTC. Based on the CDR3 plus reference TRBV11-2 and TRBJ2-7, the full variable domain is EAGVAQSPRYKIIEKRQSVAFWCNPISGHATLYWYQQILGQGPKLLIQFQNNGVVDDSQLPKDRFSAERLKGVDSTLKIQPAKLEDSAVYLCASTRGANPYEQYFGPGTRLTVT.

The genes are TRBV5-1 and TRBJ2-5; 10 bases line up with TRBD2. CDR1 and CDR2 from the germline V gene are SGHRS and YFSETQ. V was pared by 0 bases and J by 1 base, with 3 bases of the junction left unmatched. CDR3 length: 16 residues. The CDR3 is CASSLGTSGLQETQYF. The CDR3 DNA sequence: TGCGCCAGCAGCTTGGGGACTAGCGGTCTCCAAGAGACCCAGTACTTC. Full variable domain (rest looked up from reference TRBV5-1 and TRBJ2-5): KAGVTQTPRYLIKTRGQQVTLSCSPISGHRSVSWYQQTPGQGLQFLFEYFSETQRNKGNFPGRFSGRQFSNSRSEMNVSTLELGDSALYLCASSLGTSGLQETQYFGPGTRLLVL.

The CDR3 DNA sequence: TGTGCCAGCACCCGGACAGGGGGAGAGACCCAGTACTTC. This gives the protein CASTRTGGETQYF. This chain uses TRBV27 with TRBJ2-5; 10 bases match TRBD1. This CDR3 is 13 amino acids long. From germline, CDR1 is MNHEY and CDR2 SMNVEV (reference sequence). V lost 7 bases, J lost 4 bases, and 3 bases stayed unmatched.

The CDR3 DNA is TGTGCCAGCAGCTTGGGGACTAGCGGAACCGCGAGGGATGAGCAGTTCTTC. Its translation: CASSLGTSGTARDEQFF. V usage is TRBV5-8 and J usage is TRBJ2-1; 10 bases line up with TRBD2. Germline assignment: CDR1 SGHTS and CDR2 YDEGEE. The CDR3 runs to 17 residues. Losses at the gene ends were 0 bases for V and 8 bases for J; bases not matched to a gene: 11.

The V and J genes are TRBV10-3 and TRBJ2-7; TRBD2 might be the D (5 bases). The CDR3 has 16 residues. Germline assignment: CDR1 ENHRY and CDR2 SYGVKD. Trimming removed 4 bases from V and 4 bases from J, with 20 bases in between. The CDR3 nucleotides are TGTGCCATCAGTGGCGGGTTGGTCCACGCCACGTACGAGCAGTACTTC. Translating gives CAISGGLVHATYEQYF.

This clone was recorded only once. The V gene is TRBV5-1, the J gene TRBJ2-5; 8 bases are a match to TRBD1. The V gene end was trimmed by 2 bases and the J gene end by 2 bases; junction bases not matched to a gene: 5. The CDR3 contains 15 residues. Germline CDR1 SGHRS, CDR2 YFSETQ. DNA of the CDR3: TGCGCCAGCAGCTTAGGGACAGGAGCACAAGAGACCCAGTACTTC. The encoded protein is CASSLGTGAQETQYF.

The chain has TRBV11-2 and TRBJ2-1; 9 nucleotides align to TRBD2. Unmatched junction bases numbered 20, after V lost 7 bases and J lost 4 bases. The germline V gene has CDR1 SGHAT and CDR2 FQNNGV. The CDR3 has 19 amino acids. The CDR3 DNA reads TGTGCCAGCACCGACGCTTGGAGTAGCGGGAGTCGTCGATACAATGAGCAGTTCTTC. It specifies CASTDAWSSGSRRYNEQFF.

The rearrangement links TRBV14 to TRBJ2-7, with D maybe TRBD2 (6 bases). Germline V CDR1 and CDR2: SGHDN, FVKESK. The V end lost 4 bases, the J end lost 3 bases, and 10 bases lay between the germline ends. The CDR3 runs 13 residues. The CDR3 protein is CASSPGTYYEQYF. CDR3 DNA: TGTGCCAGCAGCCCCGGGACTTACTACGAGCAGTACTTC.

The rearrangement joins TRBV7-2 to TRBJ2-3; 12 bases map to TRBD2. The germline V gene encodes CDR1 SGHTA and CDR2 FQGNSA. This CDR3 spans 15 amino acids. The V and J ends lost 1 base and 13 bases, in that order; junction bases with no gene match: 9. CDR3 sequence (DNA): TGTGCCAGCAGCTTAGGGACTAGCGGGGTCGGTAAGGAGTATTTT. Amino acid sequence: CASSLGTSGVGKEYF.

The chain couples TRBV7-9 to TRBJ2-3; 9 bases match TRBD2. Trimming cost V 1 base and J 3 bases; bases outside gene matches: 8. This CDR3 region has 17 residues. Germline CDR1 reads SEHNR; CDR2 reads FQNEAQ (reference sequence). In nucleotides, the CDR3 is TGTGCCAGCAGCTTAGGGTTAGCGGGAGAGACTACAGATACGCAGTATTTT. It yields the protein CASSLGLAGETTDTQYF.

The chain links TRBV6-4 to TRBJ1-2; D perhaps matches TRBD1 (6 bases). Trimming left V 6 bases short and J 4 bases short, with 15 bases between. Germline V CDR1 and CDR2: MRHNA, SNTAGT. This CDR3 is 14 amino acids long. This CDR3 reads CASRMDSTSYGYTF. The CDR3 DNA sequence: TGTGCCAGCAGGATGGACAGTACGAGCTATGGCTACACCTTC.

DNA for the CDR3: TGTGCCAGCAGCGCGACCCAGCGATCCACAGATACGCAGTATTTT. This encodes CASSATQRSTDTQYF. The chain carries TRBV5-4 and TRBJ2-3, with D unclear. Trimming stripped 4 bases from V and 2 bases from J, with 14 bases between. The CDR3 is 15 amino acids. Germline V gene lookup returns CDR1 SGHNT and CDR2 YYREEE (reference sequence). Full variable domain (rest looked up from reference TRBV5-4 and TRBJ2-3): ETGVTQSPTHLIKTRGQQVTLRCSSQSGHNTVSWYQQALGQGPQFIFQYYREEENGRGNFPPRFSGLQFPNYSSELNVNALELDDSALYLCASSATQRSTDTQYFGPGTRLTVL.

The J gene is TRBJ2-7, the V gene TRBV19; weak D call: TRBD2 (6 bases). Germline assignment: CDR1 LNHDA and CDR2 SQIVND (reference sequence). Between the trimmed V and J ends, which lost 0 bases and 0 bases, there was a span of 18 bases. The CDR3 has 18 residues. As DNA, the CDR3 is TGTGCCAGTAGTATAGATCCCCAGCTAGCGACTTACTCCTACGAGCAGTACTTC. Its translation is CASSIDPQLATYSYEQYF.

The rearrangement joins TRBV9 to TRBJ2-7; TRBD1 is a possible D gene (6 bases). Trimming pared 0 bases from V and 7 bases from J, leaving 23 bases between. CDR3 length equals 17 residues. Germline CDR1 SGDLS, CDR2 YYNGEE. In DNA form, the CDR3 reads TGTGCCAGCAGCGTAGATAATGAGGGTCAGGGGTTGGGGGAGCAGTACTTC. Its translation: CASSVDNEGQGLGEQYF.

In DNA, the CDR3 is TGTGCCAGCAGTGCCACTAGCGGGTCCTACGAGCAGTACTTC. This codes for CASSATSGSYEQYF. J is TRBJ2-7 and V is TRBV2; 9 bases map to TRBD2. Germline values: CDR1 SNHLY, CDR2 FYNNEI. Trimming at V came to 4 bases and at J to 1 base, leaving 2 bases not matched to a gene. This CDR3 comprises 14 residues.

The J gene is TRBJ2-5, the V gene TRBV7-2; 11 positions agree with TRBD2. V shed 5 bases, J shed 7 bases, and the junction held 15 bases outside the gene matches. CDR1 and CDR2 from the germline V gene are SGHTA and FQGNSA. This CDR3 has 17 amino acids. The CDR3 protein is CASSLPGLAEGAGTQYF. CDR3 nucleotides: TGTGCCAGCAGCCTCCCGGGACTAGCGGAGGGGGCGGGGACCCAGTACTTC.

CDR3 DNA sequence: TGTGCCAGCAGTTACCTTCCACTAGCGGGGGGCTACGAGCAGTACTTC. Amino acid sequence: CASSYLPLAGGYEQYF. The rearrangement uses TRBV6-2 or TRBV6-3 and TRBJ2-7, with 12 bases lining up with TRBD2. Germline CDR1 MNHEY, CDR2 SVGEGT. V trimming: 2 bases; J trimming: 3 bases; junction bases outside the gene matches: 5. The CDR3 extends over 16 amino acids.

The chain couples TRBV19 to TRBJ2-7; 7 nucleotides align to TRBD2. The CDR3 is 14 residues long. After removal of 1 base from V and 4 bases from J, the junction contained 4 bases not matched to a gene. CDR1 and CDR2 (germline): LNHDA, SQIVND (reference sequence). The CDR3 loop reads CASSIAGGSYEQYF. In DNA, the CDR3 is TGTGCCAGTAGTATAGCAGGCGGGAGTTACGAGCAGTACTTC.

The chain combines TRBV19 with TRBJ1-5; D is possibly TRBD1 (6 bases). This CDR3 comprises 13 residues. Germline lookup yields CDR1 LNHDA and CDR2 SQIVND (reference sequence). CDR3 DNA: TGTGCGACAGACGAGGGGGGCAATCAGCCCCAGCATTTT. Residues: CATDEGGNQPQHF. Drawing the rest from reference TRBV19 and TRBJ1-5, the complete variable domain is DGGITQSPKYLFRKEGQNVTLSCEQNLNHDAMYWYRQDPGQGLRLIYYSQIVNDFQKGDIAEGYSVSREKKESFPLTVTSAQKNPTAFYLCATDEGGNQPQHFGDGTRLSIL.

The chain carries TRBV5-1 and TRBJ2-1; 9 positions agree with TRBD2. From germline, CDR1 is SGHRS and CDR2 YFSETQ. V lost 2 bases and J lost 7; bases outside the gene matches: 4. The CDR3 consists of 14 residues. The CDR3 region is CASSLPGLANEQFF. CDR3 in DNA: TGCGCCAGCAGCTTACCGGGACTAGCAAATGAGCAGTTCTTC.